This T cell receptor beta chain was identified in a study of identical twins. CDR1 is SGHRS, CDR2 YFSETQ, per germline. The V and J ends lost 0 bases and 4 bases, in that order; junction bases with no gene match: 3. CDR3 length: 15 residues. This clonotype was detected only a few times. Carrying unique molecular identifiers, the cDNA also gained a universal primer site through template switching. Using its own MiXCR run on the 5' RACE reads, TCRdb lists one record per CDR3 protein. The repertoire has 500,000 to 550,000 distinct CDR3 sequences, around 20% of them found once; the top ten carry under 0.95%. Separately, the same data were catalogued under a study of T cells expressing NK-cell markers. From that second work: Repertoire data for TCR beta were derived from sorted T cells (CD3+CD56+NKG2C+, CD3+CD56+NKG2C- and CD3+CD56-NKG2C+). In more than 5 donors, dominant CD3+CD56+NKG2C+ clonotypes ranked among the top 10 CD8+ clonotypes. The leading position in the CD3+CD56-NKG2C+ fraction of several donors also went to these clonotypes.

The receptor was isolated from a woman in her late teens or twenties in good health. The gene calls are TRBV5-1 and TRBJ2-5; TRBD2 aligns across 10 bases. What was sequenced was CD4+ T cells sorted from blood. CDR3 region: CASSLAGLASETQYF. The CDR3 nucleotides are TGCGCCAGCAGCTTGGCGGGACTAGCGTCAGAGACCCAGTACTTC.